A selection of T cell receptor beta chains follows, all from one sample in a study of cytotoxic CD8 clonotypes in ibrutinib-treated CLL. Assay: immunoSEQ multiplex PCR; the TCRdb copy retains only in-frame clones and omits some. Found here are under 200,000 clones, 70% to 85% of them singletons; the top ten hold under 2.5%. Specimen: PBMCs, collected after 12 months of ibrutinib treatment. All receptors come from a human donor with chronic lymphocytic leukemia. CDR3s include the opening cysteine and the closing phenylalanine or tryptophan. The D gene is left open where the match is weak. A row's size may be missing; if present it is once, few, many or a size class.

clone_size	d_call	v_call	j_call	cdr3_nt	cdr3_aa
many	TRBD1	TRBV6-1	TRBJ2-7	TGTGCCAGCAGTGGGCCGGGACAGGGGTTAAAGCAGTACTTC	CASSGPGQGLKQYF
NA	TRBD2	TRBV5-4	TRBJ2-1	TGTGCCAGCAGCTTGGTAGCGGGGACCAATGAGCAGTTCTTC	CASSLVAGTNEQFF
NA	NA	TRBV6-4	TRBJ1-2	TGTGCCAGCAGTCCCAGGGTACGCGGCTACACCTTC	CASSPRVRGYTF
NA	NA	TRBV11-2	TRBJ2-1	TGTGCCAGCAGCCACATCCGGTTCGCGTTCGAGCAGTTCTTC	CASSHIRFAFEQFF
once	TRBD1	TRBV28	TRBJ2-1	TGTGCCAGCAGTTTTCCCCCTCCGGGACAGCTCTATGACCGAGCTCCGAGCTCCTACAATGAGCAGTTCTTC	CASSFPPPGQLYDRAPSSYNEQFF
NA	TRBD2	TRBV5-4	TRBJ2-7	TGTGCCAGCAGCCGGTCGGGGGGAACCTACGAGCAGTACTTC	CASSRSGGTYEQYF
NA	TRBD2	TRBV5-4	TRBJ2-2	TGTGCCAGCAGCCCCGGGGGGGCTAGCCTCACCGGGGAGCTGTTTTTT	CASSPGGASLTGELFF
NA	TRBD1	TRBV5-1	TRBJ2-7	TGCGCCAGCAGCTGGGGACAGGCTAGGGACGAGCAGTACTTC	CASSWGQARDEQYF
NA	NA	TRBV27	TRBJ1-2	TGTGCCAGCGGAAGAAGGGAGGGCGGAGACTATGGCTACACCTTC	CASGRREGGDYGYTF
NA	TRBD1	TRBV15	TRBJ1-2	TGTGCCACCAGCACCAGGACAGGGGACTACTATGGCTACACCTTC	CATSTRTGDYYGYTF
NA	TRBD1	TRBV9	TRBJ2-1	TGTGCCAGCAGCCCCCGGGACAGAGACGATGAGCAGTTCTTC	CASSPRDRDDEQFF
NA	NA	TRBV14	TRBJ1-2	TGTGCCAGCAGCCAGGTCGGGGGTCGACAAGGCTACACCTTC	CASSQVGGRQGYTF
once	TRBD1	TRBV4-3	TRBJ1-3	TGCGCCAGCAGCCAAGCGGGGACAGGGGCTGGAAACACCATATATTTT	CASSQAGTGAGNTIYF
many	NA	TRBV21-1	TRBJ2-7	TGTGCCAGCAGCAAAGCGAGAGCCAGGGGGCGGGCGAAATACGAGCAGTACTTC	CASSKARARGRAKYEQYF
NA	TRBD1	TRBV29-1	TRBJ2-7	TGCAGCGTTGTGAGGTCGGCAGGGGGCATCAACGAGCAGTACTTC	CSVVRSAGGINEQYF
NA	TRBD2	TRBV4-3	TRBJ2-2	TGCGCCAGCAGTCCGCTAGCGGGGGGTTCGAACACCGGGGAGCTGTTTTTT	CASSPLAGGSNTGELFF